The rows below give T cell receptor beta chains drawn from one sample of a study of OX40 agonist ivuxolimab in advanced cancers. The method was immunoSEQ multiplex PCR; TCRdb's version includes in-frame clones alone and lacks a portion of them. The data contain approximately 58,000 clones, about 88% of them seen just once; the ten biggest clones take up under 0.8%. The specimen comprised CD4+ or CD8+ T cells sorted from blood, sampled in a trial of the OX40 agonist ivuxolimab. The receptors stem from an adult with an advanced solid tumor such as melanoma, head and neck, liver or kidney cancer. Each CDR3 is given with its conserved first and last residue. D genes are given only for firm matches. Not all rows give a size; the values are once, few, many and, for expanded clones, a class.

v_call: TRBV5-6
d_call: -
j_call: TRBJ2-7
cdr3_length: 11
clone_size: once
cdr3_nt: TGTGCCAGCAGCTTAATCGACGAGCAGTACTTC
cdr3_aa: CASSLIDEQYF

v_call: TRBV2
d_call: -
j_call: TRBJ1-3
cdr3_length: 18
clone_size: -
cdr3_nt: TGTGCCAGCAGTGATATCCGGGGTTTAGGTTCGGATGGAAACACCATATATTTT
cdr3_aa: CASSDIRGLGSDGNTIYF

v_call: TRBV5-4
d_call: -
j_call: TRBJ2-5
cdr3_length: 15
clone_size: -
cdr3_nt: TGTGCCAGCAGCTTGGGTCAGGGCGGCAAAGAGACCCAGTACTTC
cdr3_aa: CASSLGQGGKETQYF

v_call: TRBV20-1
d_call: -
j_call: TRBJ1-1
cdr3_length: 11
clone_size: -
cdr3_nt: TGCAGTGCAATTATATTAGCTGAAGCTTTCTTT
cdr3_aa: CSAIILAEAFF

v_call: TRBV6-5
d_call: -
j_call: TRBJ1-4
cdr3_length: 13
clone_size: -
cdr3_nt: TGTGCCGTTAGGGGGGGGGAGAATGAAAAACTGTTTTTT
cdr3_aa: CAVRGGENEKLFF

v_call: TRBV27
d_call: -
j_call: TRBJ2-7
cdr3_length: 17
clone_size: -
cdr3_nt: TGTGCCAGCAGTTTAGCGTTCCTGGGGCTATCCAAATACGAGCAGTACTTC
cdr3_aa: CASSLAFLGLSKYEQYF

v_call: TRBV19
d_call: TRBD1
j_call: TRBJ2-5
cdr3_length: 14
clone_size: -
cdr3_nt: TGTGCCAGCCGGGACAGGGGGTTTGGAGAGACCCAGTACTTC
cdr3_aa: CASRDRGFGETQYF

v_call: TRBV19
d_call: TRBD1
j_call: TRBJ2-1
cdr3_length: 14
clone_size: -
cdr3_nt: TGTGCCACGACCCCGGGACAGGGGGCTTATGAGCAGTTCTTC
cdr3_aa: CATTPGQGAYEQFF

v_call: TRBV6-5
d_call: TRBD2
j_call: TRBJ2-1
cdr3_length: 12
clone_size: -
cdr3_nt: TGTGCCAGCGGCCGGGAGGGGAGTGAGCAGTTCTTC
cdr3_aa: CASGREGSEQFF

v_call: TRBV2
d_call: -
j_call: TRBJ2-7
cdr3_length: 11
clone_size: -
cdr3_nt: TGTGCCAGCCGAGGACGGGGCGAGCAGTACTTC
cdr3_aa: CASRGRGEQYF

v_call: TRBV29-1
d_call: -
j_call: TRBJ2-1
cdr3_length: 17
clone_size: -
cdr3_nt: TGCAGCGCATACGGGCCCACGGAGCGGAGGTCCTACAATGAGCAGTTCTTC
cdr3_aa: CSAYGPTERRSYNEQFF

v_call: TRBV28
d_call: -
j_call: TRBJ2-7
cdr3_length: 11
clone_size: -
cdr3_nt: TGTGCCAGCAGGGAGGGCTACGAGCAGTACTTC
cdr3_aa: CASREGYEQYF

v_call: TRBV5-1
d_call: -
j_call: TRBJ1-4
cdr3_length: 16
clone_size: few
cdr3_nt: TGCGCCAGCAGCTTGGGCGCGGTGGTCTCGGGGGAAAAACTGTTTTTT
cdr3_aa: CASSLGAVVSGEKLFF

v_call: TRBV10-3
d_call: TRBD1
j_call: TRBJ2-6
cdr3_length: 18
clone_size: -
cdr3_nt: TGTGCCATCAGTGAGCCTTGGACAGGTCAGCGAGGGGCCAACGTCCTGACTTTC
cdr3_aa: CAISEPWTGQRGANVLTF

v_call: TRBV27
d_call: -
j_call: TRBJ1-2
cdr3_length: 14
clone_size: -
cdr3_nt: TGTGCCAGCAGTAGCACAAGAGCTAACTATGGCTACACCTTC
cdr3_aa: CASSSTRANYGYTF

v_call: TRBV2
d_call: -
j_call: TRBJ2-3
cdr3_length: 16
clone_size: -
cdr3_nt: TGTGCCAGCAGTAAGATGACAGGGAGGAGCACAGATACGCAGTATTTT
cdr3_aa: CASSKMTGRSTDTQYF

v_call: TRBV7-2
d_call: TRBD2
j_call: TRBJ2-1
cdr3_length: 14
clone_size: -
cdr3_nt: TGTGCCAGCAGCTTAGCCCGGACTAGCGGGTTTCTGTTCTTC
cdr3_aa: CASSLARTSGFLFF

v_call: TRBV19
d_call: TRBD1
j_call: TRBJ2-7
cdr3_length: 14
clone_size: -
cdr3_nt: TGTGCCAGTATGCCCCGGGACAGGGGGTACGAGCAGTACTTC
cdr3_aa: CASMPRDRGYEQYF

v_call: TRBV29-1
d_call: TRBD2
j_call: TRBJ2-1
cdr3_length: 16
clone_size: -
cdr3_nt: TGCAGCGTTGCCTCAACTCTAGCGGCCTCCTACAATGAGCAGTTCTTC
cdr3_aa: CSVASTLAASYNEQFF

v_call: TRBV7-8
d_call: -
j_call: TRBJ1-2
cdr3_length: 11
clone_size: -
cdr3_nt: TGTGCCAGCAGCGCCAGAGATGGCTACACCTTC
cdr3_aa: CASSARDGYTF

v_call: TRBV5-1
d_call: TRBD1
j_call: TRBJ2-7
cdr3_length: 15
clone_size: -
cdr3_nt: TGCGCCAGCAGCTCGCAGGGGGCAAATTCCTACGAGCAGTACTTC
cdr3_aa: CASSSQGANSYEQYF

v_call: TRBV18
d_call: TRBD2
j_call: TRBJ2-1
cdr3_length: 16
clone_size: -
cdr3_nt: TGTGCCAGCTCACCATCGGTTAGCGGGCATTACAATGAGCAGTTCTTC
cdr3_aa: CASSPSVSGHYNEQFF

v_call: TRBV4-1
d_call: -
j_call: TRBJ2-1
cdr3_length: 14
clone_size: -
cdr3_nt: TGCGCCAGCAGCCAAGCGTTTGGAACCCGTGAGCAGTTCTTC
cdr3_aa: CASSQAFGTREQFF

v_call: TRBV7-2
d_call: -
j_call: TRBJ2-7
cdr3_length: 15
clone_size: -
cdr3_nt: TGTGCCAGCAGCTTAGGAGGCCTCCCCAAGGGAGAGCAGTACTTC
cdr3_aa: CASSLGGLPKGEQYF

v_call: TRBV5-1
d_call: -
j_call: TRBJ2-5
cdr3_length: 14
clone_size: -
cdr3_nt: TGCGCCAGCAGCTTGGAACAGCCTAAAGAGACCCAGTACTTC
cdr3_aa: CASSLEQPKETQYF

v_call: TRBV7-7
d_call: -
j_call: TRBJ2-1
cdr3_length: 15
clone_size: -
cdr3_nt: TGTGCTAGCAGCTTACATGAGGCTGGCTACAATGAGCAGTTCTTC
cdr3_aa: CASSLHEAGYNEQFF

v_call: TRBV28
d_call: -
j_call: TRBJ1-1
cdr3_length: 13
clone_size: -
cdr3_nt: TGTGCCAGCAGTTTCCCCGAGAACACTGAAGCTTTCTTT
cdr3_aa: CASSFPENTEAFF

v_call: TRBV15
d_call: TRBD1
j_call: TRBJ1-6
cdr3_length: 15
clone_size: -
cdr3_nt: TGTGCCACCAGCGGGTACCGGGACAGACTTTCACCCCTCCACTTT
cdr3_aa: CATSGYRDRLSPLHF

v_call: TRBV7-2
d_call: -
j_call: TRBJ2-3
cdr3_length: 15
clone_size: -
cdr3_nt: TGTGCCAGCAGCTCGATGGAGAGGTTGGCAGATACGCAGTATTTT
cdr3_aa: CASSSMERLADTQYF

v_call: TRBV7-7
d_call: TRBD1
j_call: TRBJ1-1
cdr3_length: 13
clone_size: -
cdr3_nt: TGTGCTAGCAGCTTAAGGACAGGGGCTGAAGCTTTCTTT
cdr3_aa: CASSLRTGAEAFF